What follows are 4 T cell receptor beta chains derived from one specimen sequenced in a study of shared clonotypes between healthy human individuals. Profiling relied on immunoSEQ multiplex PCR, and the TCRdb table lists in-frame clones only, not all of them. The profile covers under 600,000 clones, with roughly 98% appearing a single time and more than 0.3% taken by the ten largest. Naivety among CD8 cells was defined by CD45RO negativity and positive CCR7 selection, thereby excluding terminally differentiated effector memory CD45RA+ cells. The sequencing sample was made of naive CD8+ T cells sorted from blood. These receptors all stem from a man aged 30-40 years in good health.

CDR3 region: CASSVDDPPYEQYF. CDR3 coding DNA: TGTGCCAGCAGCGTAGATGATCCGCCCTACGAGCAGTACTTC. The rearrangement links TRBV9 to TRBJ2-7; D unclear. This CDR3 spans 14 amino acids. The V gene's germline CDR1 is SGDLS and CDR2 YYNGEE. V was clipped by 0 bases and J by 2 bases, with 9 bases between them. The full variable domain, its missing parts supplied by reference TRBV9 and TRBJ2-7, is DSGVTQTPKHLITATGQRVTLRCSPRSGDLSVYWYQQSLDQGLQFLIQYYNGEERAKGNILERFSAQQFPDLHSELNLSSLELGDSALYFCASSVDDPPYEQYFGPGTRLTVT.

The chain uses TRBV29-1 and TRBJ2-7, with D unclear. The CDR3 has 10 residues. V was clipped by 5 bases and J by 5 bases, with 7 bases between them. Germline V gene data show CDR1 as SQVTM and CDR2 as ANQGSEA. The CDR3, as DNA: TGCAGCGTTTCCAGCGACGAGCAGTACTTC. Protein sequence: CSVSSDEQYF.

The chain has TRBV7-9 and TRBJ2-7; tentatively, D is TRBD1 (6 bases). This CDR3 has 11 amino acids. The germline V gene encodes CDR1 SEHNR and CDR2 FQNEAQ (reference sequence). With 5 bases removed from V and 13 bases from J, the gap between germline ends came to 15 bases. The CDR3 loop is CASSTGTTKYF. CDR3 DNA sequence: TGTGCCAGCAGCACCGGGACAACTAAATACTTC.

The chain couples TRBV28 to TRBJ2-6; D might be TRBD2 (6 bases). This CDR3 spans 15 amino acids. Trimming cost V 2 bases and J 2 bases, with 7 bases left between them. The V gene's germline CDR1 is MDHEN and CDR2 SYDVKM. CDR3 residues: CASSLGGTGANVLTF. Written as DNA, the CDR3 is TGTGCCAGCAGTTTAGGGGGGACTGGGGCCAACGTCCTGACTTTC.